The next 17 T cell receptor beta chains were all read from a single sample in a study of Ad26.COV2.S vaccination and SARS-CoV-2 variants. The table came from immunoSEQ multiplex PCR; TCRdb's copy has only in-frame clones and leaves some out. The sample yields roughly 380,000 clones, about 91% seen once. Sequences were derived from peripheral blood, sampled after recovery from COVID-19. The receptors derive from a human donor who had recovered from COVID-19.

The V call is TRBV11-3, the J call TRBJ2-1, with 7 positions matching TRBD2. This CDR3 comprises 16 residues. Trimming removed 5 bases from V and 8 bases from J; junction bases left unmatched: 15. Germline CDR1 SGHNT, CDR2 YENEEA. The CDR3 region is CASSPSYGRGFDEQFF. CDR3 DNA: TGTGCCAGCAGCCCGTCCTATGGGCGGGGGTTTGATGAGCAGTTCTTC.

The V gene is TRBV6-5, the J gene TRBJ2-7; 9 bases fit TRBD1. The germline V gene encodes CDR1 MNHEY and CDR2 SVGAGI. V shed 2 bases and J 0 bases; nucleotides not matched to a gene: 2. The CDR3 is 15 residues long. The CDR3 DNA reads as TGTGCCAGCAGTTACGGGACAGGGAACTCCTACGAGCAGTACTTC. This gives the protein CASSYGTGNSYEQYF.

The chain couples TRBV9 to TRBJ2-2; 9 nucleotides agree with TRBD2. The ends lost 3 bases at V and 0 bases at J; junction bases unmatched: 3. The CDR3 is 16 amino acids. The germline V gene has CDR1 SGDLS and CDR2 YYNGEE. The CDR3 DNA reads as TGTGCCAGCAGCGACTTAGCGGGGGCGAACACCGGGGAGCTGTTTTTT. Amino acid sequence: CASSDLAGANTGELFF.

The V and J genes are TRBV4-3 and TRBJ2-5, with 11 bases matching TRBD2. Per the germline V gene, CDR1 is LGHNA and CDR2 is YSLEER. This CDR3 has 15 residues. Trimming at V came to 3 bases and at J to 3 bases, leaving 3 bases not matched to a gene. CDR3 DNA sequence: TGCGCCAGCAGCCAGACGGGACTAGCGGAAGAGACCCAGTACTTC. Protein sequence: CASSQTGLAEETQYF.

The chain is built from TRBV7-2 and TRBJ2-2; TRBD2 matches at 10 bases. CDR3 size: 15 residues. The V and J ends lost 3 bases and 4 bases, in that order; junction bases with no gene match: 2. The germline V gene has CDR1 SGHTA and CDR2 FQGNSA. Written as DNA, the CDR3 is TGTGCCAGCAGCTTCCGACTAGCGGGCACCGGGGAGCTGTTTTTT. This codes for CASSFRLAGTGELFF. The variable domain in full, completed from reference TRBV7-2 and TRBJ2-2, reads GAGVSQSPSNKVTEKGKDVELRCDPISGHTALYWYRQSLGQGLEFLIYFQGNSAPDKSGLPSDRFSAERTGGSVSTLTIQRTQQEDSAVYLCASSFRLAGTGELFFGEGSRLTVL.

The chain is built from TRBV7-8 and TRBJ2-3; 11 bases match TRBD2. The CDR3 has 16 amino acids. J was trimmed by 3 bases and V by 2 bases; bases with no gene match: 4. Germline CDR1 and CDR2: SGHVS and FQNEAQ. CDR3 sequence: CASSLLTSGTTDTQYF. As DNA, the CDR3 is TGTGCCAGCAGCTTATTGACTAGCGGGACGACAGATACGCAGTATTTT.

CDR3 residues: CASSLGVSHSYNEQFF. The CDR3 DNA follows: TGTGCCAGCAGCTTAGGGGTCAGCCACTCCTACAATGAGCAGTTCTTC. V usage is TRBV7-8 and J usage is TRBJ2-1; D gene ambiguous. Germline lookup yields CDR1 SGHVS and CDR2 FQNEAQ. Between the trimmed V and J ends, which lost 1 base and 0 bases, there was a span of 10 bases. This CDR3 has 16 residues.

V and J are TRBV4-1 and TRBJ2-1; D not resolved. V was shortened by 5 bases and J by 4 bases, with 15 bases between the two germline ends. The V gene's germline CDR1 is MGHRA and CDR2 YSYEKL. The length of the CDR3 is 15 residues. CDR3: CASSTDIGDYNEQFF. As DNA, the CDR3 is TGCGCCAGCAGCACCGACATTGGGGATTACAATGAGCAGTTCTTC.

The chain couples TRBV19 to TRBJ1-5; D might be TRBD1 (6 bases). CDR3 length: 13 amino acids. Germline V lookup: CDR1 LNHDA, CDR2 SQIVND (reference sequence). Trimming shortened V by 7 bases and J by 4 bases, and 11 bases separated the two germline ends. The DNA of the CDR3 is TGTGCCAGTAACCCCAGGGGTAATCAGCCCCAGCATTTT. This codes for CASNPRGNQPQHF.

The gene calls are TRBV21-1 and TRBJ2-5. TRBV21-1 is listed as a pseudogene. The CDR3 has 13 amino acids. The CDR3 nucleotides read TGTGCCAGCTGCCCAAAAAAGAAAGAGACCCAGTACTTC. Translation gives CASCPKKKETQYF.

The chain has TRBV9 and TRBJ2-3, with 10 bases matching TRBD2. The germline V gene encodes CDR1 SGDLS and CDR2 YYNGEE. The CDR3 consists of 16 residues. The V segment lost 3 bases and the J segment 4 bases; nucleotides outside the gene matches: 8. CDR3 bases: TGTGCCAGCAGCGGAGGAGCGGGGGGGCCAGCAGATACGCAGTATTTT. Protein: CASSGGAGGPADTQYF.

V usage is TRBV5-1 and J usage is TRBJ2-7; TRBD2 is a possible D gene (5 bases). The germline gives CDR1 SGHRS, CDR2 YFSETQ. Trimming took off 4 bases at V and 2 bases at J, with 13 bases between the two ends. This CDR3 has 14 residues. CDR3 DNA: TGCGCCAGCAGCCCGGGATATAGGCCCTACGAGCAGTACTTC. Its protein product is CASSPGYRPYEQYF.

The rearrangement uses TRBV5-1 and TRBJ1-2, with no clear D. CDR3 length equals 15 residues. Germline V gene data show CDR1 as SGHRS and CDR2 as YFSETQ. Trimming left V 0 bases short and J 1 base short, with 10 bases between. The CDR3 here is CASSLGPLVNYGYTF. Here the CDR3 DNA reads TGCGCCAGCAGCTTGGGGCCCCTGGTTAACTATGGCTACACCTTC. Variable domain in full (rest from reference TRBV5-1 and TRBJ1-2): KAGVTQTPRYLIKTRGQQVTLSCSPISGHRSVSWYQQTPGQGLQFLFEYFSETQRNKGNFPGRFSGRQFSNSRSEMNVSTLELGDSALYLCASSLGPLVNYGYTFGSGTRLTVV.

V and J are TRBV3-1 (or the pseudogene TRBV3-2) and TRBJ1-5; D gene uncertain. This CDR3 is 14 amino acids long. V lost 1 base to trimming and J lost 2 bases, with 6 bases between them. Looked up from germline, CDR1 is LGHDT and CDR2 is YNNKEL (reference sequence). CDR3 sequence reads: CASSQGLGNQPQHF. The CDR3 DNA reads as TGTGCCAGCAGCCAAGGGTTGGGCAATCAGCCCCAGCATTTT.

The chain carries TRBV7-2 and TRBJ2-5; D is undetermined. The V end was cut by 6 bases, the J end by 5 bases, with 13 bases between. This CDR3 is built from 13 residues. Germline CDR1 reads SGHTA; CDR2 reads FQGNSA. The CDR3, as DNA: TGTGCCAGCAGACGAAGATCCTGGGAGACCCAGTACTTC. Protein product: CASRRRSWETQYF. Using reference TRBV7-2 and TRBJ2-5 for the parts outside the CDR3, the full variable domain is GAGVSQSPSNKVTEKGKDVELRCDPISGHTALYWYRQSLGQGLEFLIYFQGNSAPDKSGLPSDRFSAERTGGSVSTLTIQRTQQEDSAVYLCASRRRSWETQYFGPGTRLLVL.

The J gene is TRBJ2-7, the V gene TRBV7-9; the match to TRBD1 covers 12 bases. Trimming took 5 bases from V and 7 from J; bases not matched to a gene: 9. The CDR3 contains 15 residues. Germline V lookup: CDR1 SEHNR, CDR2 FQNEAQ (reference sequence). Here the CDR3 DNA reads TGTGCCAGCAGCGCCATGGGACAGGGGGCGGGGGAGCAGTACTTC. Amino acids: CASSAMGQGAGEQYF.

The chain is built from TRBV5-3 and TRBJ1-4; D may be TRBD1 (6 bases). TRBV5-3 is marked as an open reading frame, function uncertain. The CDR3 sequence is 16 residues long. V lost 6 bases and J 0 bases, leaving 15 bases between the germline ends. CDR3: CARNLQGLATNEKLFF. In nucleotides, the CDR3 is TGTGCCAGAAACCTGCAGGGGCTCGCAACTAATGAAAAACTGTTTTTT.